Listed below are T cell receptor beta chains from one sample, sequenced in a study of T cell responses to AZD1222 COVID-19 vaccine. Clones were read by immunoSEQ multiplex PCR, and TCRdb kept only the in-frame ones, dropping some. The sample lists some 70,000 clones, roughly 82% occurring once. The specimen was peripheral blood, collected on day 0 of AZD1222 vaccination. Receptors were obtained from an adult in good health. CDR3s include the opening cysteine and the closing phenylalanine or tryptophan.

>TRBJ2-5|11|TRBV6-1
CASSPQETQYF
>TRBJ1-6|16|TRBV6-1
CASSEVLSSYNSPLHF
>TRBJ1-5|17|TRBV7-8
CASSLGGATGSNQPQHF
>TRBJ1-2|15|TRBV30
CAWSLLQGVNYGYTF
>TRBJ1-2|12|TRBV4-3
CASSHTNYGYTF
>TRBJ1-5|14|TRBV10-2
CASSERQGAWPQHF
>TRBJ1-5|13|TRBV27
CASGRSVDQPQHF
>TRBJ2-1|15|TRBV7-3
CASSLTGDSYNEQFF
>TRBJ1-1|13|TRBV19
CASTLTGSTEAFF
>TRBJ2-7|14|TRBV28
CASSPQGFYYEQYF
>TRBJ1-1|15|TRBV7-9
CASSGSELLNTEAFF
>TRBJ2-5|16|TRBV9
CASSVGPGGNQETQYF
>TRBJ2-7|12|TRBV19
CASSGRNYEQYF
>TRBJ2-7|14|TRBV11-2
CASSFGTKLYEQYF
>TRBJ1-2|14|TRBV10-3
CAISLGQNNYGYTF
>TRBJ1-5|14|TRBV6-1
CASSERLGNQPQHF
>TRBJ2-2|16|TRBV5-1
CASSRSGLVNTGELFF
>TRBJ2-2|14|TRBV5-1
CASSFGQGPGELFF